The 5 T cell receptor beta chains below come from one sample, sequenced in a study of blood T cell repertoires in COVID-19. The protocol was immunoSEQ multiplex PCR, while the TCRdb copy is restricted to in-frame clones and leaves out a portion. The table includes 280,000 or so clones, about 85% detected once. Sequenced material: PBMCs or T cells enriched from blood (not recorded which). These receptors were collected from a woman aged 50 to 60 who had recovered from COVID-19.

This chain links TRBV6-5 with TRBJ1-6; the D is unclear. The germline V and J ends were trimmed by 5 bases and 0 bases, with 8 bases remaining between them. CDR1 MNHEY and CDR2 SVGAGI come from the germline V gene. The CDR3 length is 15 residues. The CDR3 DNA reads TGTGCCAGCAGTCTCGCAGACTCCTATAATTCACCCCTCCACTTT. Translation gives CASSLADSYNSPLHF.

This chain joins TRBV27 and TRBJ2-3; TRBD2 is a possible D gene (7 bases). Looked up from germline, CDR1 is MNHEY and CDR2 is SMNVEV (reference sequence). The CDR3 is made up of 16 amino acids. V lost 7 bases and J 1 base, leaving 18 bases between the germline ends. CDR3: CASNPLGGLGTDTQYF. CDR3 in DNA: TGTGCCAGCAACCCCTTGGGGGGGCTTGGCACAGATACGCAGTATTTT.

The J gene is TRBJ1-2, the V gene TRBV14; 8 bases match TRBD1. CDR1 and CDR2 (germline): SGHDN, FVKESK. Trimming cost V 5 bases and J 2 bases; bases outside gene matches: 7. This CDR3 has 15 amino acids. The CDR3 DNA reads as TGTGCCAGCAGCACCCGACAGGGGTGGAACTATGGCTACACCTTC. This gives the protein CASSTRQGWNYGYTF.

The rearrangement uses TRBV7-9 and TRBJ1-2; a weak D match, TRBD1 (6 bases). The V gene's germline CDR1 is SEHNR and CDR2 FQNEAQ (reference sequence). V shed 5 bases and J shed 5 bases, with 18 bases lying between them. The CDR3 loop spans 15 amino acids. The CDR3 region has the DNA TGTGCCAGCAGCCTCGTCATGACAGGCCAATATGGCTACACCTTC. It encodes CASSLVMTGQYGYTF. Using reference TRBV7-9 and TRBJ1-2 for the parts outside the CDR3, the full variable domain is DTGVSQNPRHKITKRGQNVTFRCDPISEHNRLYWYRQTLGQGPEFLTYFQNEAQLEKSRLLSDRFSAERPKGSFSTLEIQRTEQGDSAMYLCASSLVMTGQYGYTFGSGTRLTVV.

V is TRBV11-2 and J is TRBJ1-6, with a tentative D call TRBD1 (6 bases). The V gene lost 2 bases and the J gene lost 6 bases, with 11 bases spanning the gap. There are 15 residues in the CDR3. The germline gives CDR1 SGHAT, CDR2 FQNNGV. DNA of the CDR3: TGTGCCAGCAGCTTACAGGGGTTTGGTAATTCACCCCTCCACTTT. Translation: CASSLQGFGNSPLHF.